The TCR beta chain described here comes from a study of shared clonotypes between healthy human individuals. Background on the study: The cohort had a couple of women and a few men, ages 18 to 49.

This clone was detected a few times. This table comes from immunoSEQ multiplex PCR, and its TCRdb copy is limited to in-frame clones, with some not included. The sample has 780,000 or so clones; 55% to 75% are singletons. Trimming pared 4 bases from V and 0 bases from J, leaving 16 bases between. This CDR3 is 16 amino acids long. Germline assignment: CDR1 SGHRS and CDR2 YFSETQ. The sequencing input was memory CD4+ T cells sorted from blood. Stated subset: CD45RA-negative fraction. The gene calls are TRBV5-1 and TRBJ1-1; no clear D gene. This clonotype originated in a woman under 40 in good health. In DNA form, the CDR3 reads TGCGCCAGCAGCCCCGACCGCGAGACGATGAACACTGAAGCTTTCTTT. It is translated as CASSPDRETMNTEAFF.